This T cell receptor (beta chain) originates from a study of cytomegalovirus exposure and HLA in healthy donors. The CDR3 length is 15 residues. Trimming took 5 bases from V and 0 from J, leaving 11 bases between them. Germline lookup yields CDR1 SNHLY and CDR2 FYNNEI. Study findings and constraints: Of the V segments, some could not be distinguished, including TRBV6-2 and TRBV6-3, and were excluded.

As to this clone: Antigen unknown.

Primers included in the PCR were 60 Vbeta and 13 Jbeta primers. Libraries were prepared by immunoSEQ multiplex PCR; TCRdb keeps only in-frame clonotypes and omits some of them. Of approximately 75,000 clones listed, roughly 68% were seen once; the top ten hold around 10%. The J gene is TRBJ1-3, the V gene TRBV2; no clear D gene. The sequencing sample was made of PBMCs. This TCR was recovered from a woman aged 60-75 years in good health and CMV-seropositive. CDR3 sequence: CASSFQVGSGNTIYF. The CDR3 bases are TGTGCCAGCAGTTTTCAGGTTGGCTCTGGAAACACCATATATTTT. Based on the CDR3 plus reference TRBV2 and TRBJ1-3, the full variable domain is EPEVTQTPSHQVTQMGQEVILRCVPISNHLYFYWYRQILGQKVEFLVSFYNNEISEKSEIFDDQFSVERPDGSNFTLKIRSTKLEDSAMYFCASSFQVGSGNTIYFGEGSWLTVV.